The sequence of this TCR beta chain was determined in a study of STAT3 mutations in large granular lymphocyte leukemia. Study outcomes and limitations: At least one immunodominant TCR beta clonotype appeared in every T-cell large granular lymphocyte leukemia patient.

The table came from immunoSEQ multiplex PCR; TCRdb's copy has only in-frame clones and leaves some out. The sample comprises about 4,000 clones, roughly 82% of which are singletons, and around nine tenths rests with the top ten. Turning to this clone: Its antigen is not identified.

From germline, CDR1 is SGHDT and CDR2 YYEEEE. Trimming shortened V by 3 bases and J by 4 bases, and 11 bases separated the two germline ends. The CDR3 extends over 14 amino acids. This receptor was obtained from a boy between 10 and 17 years old with T-cell large granular lymphocyte leukemia. Some clones in this sample may be carry-over from other donors' samples. Material: peripheral blood mononuclear cells. The chain uses TRBV5-6 and TRBJ2-1; D unclear. Here the CDR3 reads CASSSSGPYNEQFF. Here the CDR3 DNA reads TGTGCCAGCAGCTCCTCCGGCCCGTACAATGAGCAGTTCTTC.